The 23 T cell receptor beta chains in this list originate from one sample, sequenced in a study of T-cell memory formation after mild COVID-19 (dated by TCRdb to the early 2020s). Libraries were made using 5' RACE. The data were produced on an Illumina NovaSeq 6000. TCRdb handled the public reads itself, with Q25 trimming in fastp and clone calling in MiXCR, and kept productive beta chains. Entries are consolidated by CDR3 protein sequence, retaining the most common genes and DNA. A total of a few hundred thousand distinct CDR3 sequences appear in this sample, over 8.5% of them only once. The ten top clones hold 20% to 25% of the sample. Specimen: PBMCs or a T cell subset sorted from them (not recorded which). Source of these receptors: a man between 18 and 29 years old who had mild COVID-19 (a few samples of this study predate the infection). The sample titles of this study are shuffled in the database, so cell type and time point are left out; the donor was told from shared clones.

This clonotype was observed at least ten times. V usage is TRBV5-6 and J usage is TRBJ2-7; D not resolved. V gave up 1 base and J gave up 1 base, with 9 bases separating them. This CDR3 is 14 amino acids long. CDR1 is SGHDT, CDR2 YYEEEE, per germline. The CDR3 protein is CASSLTGDSYEQYF. CDR3 nucleotides: TGTGCCAGCAGCTTGACTGGCGATTCCTACGAGCAGTACTTC.

The chain couples TRBV11-3 to TRBJ1-5, with 9 bases fitting TRBD1. Germline CDR1 and CDR2: SGHNT and YENEEA. The CDR3 spans 19 residues. V lost 4 bases, J lost 0 bases, and 13 bases stayed unmatched. The CDR3 DNA follows: TGTGCCAGCAGCTCCCAATGGGACAGGGAGAGGTATAGCAATCAGCCCCAGCATTTT. Translated, it gives CASSSQWDRERYSNQPQHF.

This clonotype was seen more than once but under ten times. The chain links TRBV5-4 to TRBJ2-1; 7 positions agree with TRBD2. The CDR3 totals 15 residues. Germline assignment: CDR1 SGHNT and CDR2 YYREEE (reference sequence). The V and J ends lost 0 bases and 3 bases, in that order; junction bases with no gene match: 3. The CDR3 protein is CASSLASGHYNEQFF. The CDR3 DNA reads TGTGCCAGCAGCTTGGCTAGCGGCCACTACAATGAGCAGTTCTTC.

The V gene is TRBV7-2, the J gene TRBJ2-3; 9 positions agree with TRBD2. Germline CDR1 SGHTA, CDR2 FQGNSA. The CDR3 extends over 15 amino acids. Trimming took 5 bases from V and 2 from J; bases not matched to a gene: 5. The CDR3 DNA is TGTGCCAGCAGCCTCCGCGGGGGGGCCACAGATACGCAGTATTTT. It yields the protein CASSLRGGATDTQYF.

There are a few counts of this clonotype. The chain joins TRBV7-9 to TRBJ1-4; D not resolved. V dropped 4 bases and J dropped 2 bases, with 5 bases sitting between them. CDR3 size: 13 residues. Germline V lookup: CDR1 SEHNR, CDR2 FQNEAQ (reference sequence). In nucleotides, the CDR3 is TGTGCCAGCAGCTGGGGTACTAATGAAAAACTGTTTTTT. It encodes CASSWGTNEKLFF.

This clonotype was seen a few times. The chain employs TRBV30 and TRBJ2-3, with a tentative D call TRBD2 (6 bases). Germline V gene sequence: CDR1 GTSNPN, CDR2 SVGIG (reference sequence). CDR3 length equals 15 residues. V gave up 1 base and J gave up 1 base, with 12 bases separating them. CDR3 residues: CAWSALAPGTDTQYF. DNA of the CDR3: TGTGCCTGGAGTGCGCTAGCGCCTGGCACAGATACGCAGTATTTT.

The rearrangement links TRBV12-3 or TRBV12-4 to TRBJ2-1, with 13 bases matching TRBD2. V was clipped by 3 bases and J by 8 bases; unmatched bases: 7. The CDR3 length is 16 residues. In DNA, the CDR3 is TGTGCCAGCAGTTTTGGACTAGCGGGGGCCCGATATGAGCAGTTCTTC. Residues: CASSFGLAGARYEQFF.

This clonotype was picked up a small number of times. V and J are TRBV2 and TRBJ1-6, with 8 bases fitting TRBD1. Germline CDR1 is SNHLY and CDR2 is FYNNEI. The CDR3 sequence is 15 residues long. Germline trimming cut 5 bases from V and 7 bases from J; bases unmatched to any gene: 7. CDR3 bases: TGTGCCAGCAGTTCTTGGACAGGGCAAAATTCACCCCTCCACTTT. Amino acids: CASSSWTGQNSPLHF.

This clonotype was seen only a few times. The chain uses TRBV14 and TRBJ1-2; tentative D call: TRBD1 (5 bases). The CDR3 is 16 amino acids. The V gene lost 1 base and the J gene lost 2 bases, with 14 bases spanning the gap. Looked up from germline, CDR1 is SGHDN and CDR2 is FVKESK. The CDR3 is CASSQGAAGLNYGYTF. CDR3 bases: TGTGCCAGCAGCCAAGGGGCGGCAGGGTTGAACTATGGCTACACCTTC.

There are many counts of this clonotype. The chain is built from TRBV4-1 and TRBJ2-5; 9 nucleotides align to TRBD1. The V gene's germline CDR1 is MGHRA and CDR2 YSYEKL. V trimming: 4 bases; J trimming: 5 bases; junction bases outside the gene matches: 5. The CDR3 length is 14 residues. The CDR3: CASSRDREMETQYF. In nucleotides, the CDR3 is TGCGCCAGCAGCCGGGACAGGGAGATGGAGACCCAGTACTTC.

The chain carries TRBV9 and TRBJ1-2, with D perhaps TRBD1 (5 bases). The ends were cut back, 7 bases at V and 3 bases at J, with 16 bases in the middle. The germline gives CDR1 SGDLS, CDR2 YYNGEE. This CDR3 has 14 amino acids. The CDR3 loop is CASATGGADYGYTF. The CDR3 bases are TGTGCCAGCGCTACTGGAGGGGCCGACTATGGCTACACCTTC.

This clonotype has a handful of counts. The chain couples TRBV5-1 to TRBJ2-3, with TRBD2 identical over 11 bases. With 4 bases clipped from V and 2 bases from J, the junction kept 6 bases outside the gene matches. The germline gives CDR1 SGHRS, CDR2 YFSETQ. This CDR3 spans 16 amino acids. CDR3 sequence reads: CASSPSSGGATDTQYF. CDR3 nucleotides: TGCGCCAGCAGCCCTAGTAGCGGGGGGGCCACAGATACGCAGTATTTT.

This clonotype was recorded a few times. The chain uses TRBV4-3 and TRBJ1-2; D may be TRBD1 (5 bases). CDR1 and CDR2 from the germline V gene are LGHNA and YSLEER. The germline V and J ends were trimmed by 1 base and 4 bases, with 7 bases remaining between them. The CDR3 loop spans 13 amino acids. The CDR3 bases are TGCGCCAGCAGCCAAGTGGGGCCCTATGGCTACACCTTC. Its protein product is CASSQVGPYGYTF.

The V and J genes are TRBV20-1 and TRBJ1-2; D ambiguous. The V end was cut by 6 bases, the J end by 2 bases, with 13 bases between. CDR1 is DFQATT, CDR2 SNEGSKA, per germline (reference sequence). This CDR3 spans 13 amino acids. CDR3 sequence: CSATGSRNYGYTF. Written as DNA, the CDR3 is TGCAGTGCCACGGGGAGCCGGAACTATGGCTACACCTTC.

This clonotype was observed a few times. The J gene is TRBJ2-1, the V gene TRBV15, with no clear D. Germline V gene lookup returns CDR1 LNHNV and CDR2 YYDKDF (reference sequence). The V gene lost 0 bases and the J gene lost 5 bases, with 20 bases spanning the gap. The length of the CDR3 is 18 residues. The CDR3 sequence is CATSRDSLGFGTHNEQFF. The CDR3 DNA follows: TGTGCCACCAGCAGAGATTCTTTGGGGTTCGGTACTCACAATGAGCAGTTCTTC. Together with reference TRBV15 and TRBJ2-1, the CDR3 gives the full variable domain: DAMVIQNPRYQVTQFGKPVTLSCSQTLNHNVMYWYQQKSSQAPKLLFHYYDKDFNNEADTPDNFQSRRPNTSFCFLDIRSPGLGDTAMYLCATSRDSLGFGTHNEQFFGPGTRLTVL.

V is TRBV7-9 and J is TRBJ2-3; the match to TRBD2 covers 11 bases. Germline trimming cut 3 bases from V and 6 bases from J; bases unmatched to any gene: 5. The CDR3 totals 15 residues. Germline assignment: CDR1 SEHNR and CDR2 FQNEAQ (reference sequence). DNA of the CDR3: TGTGCCAGCAGCTTCTGGACTAGCGGGTCGGATACGCAGTATTTT. It codes for CASSFWTSGSDTQYF. Full variable domain (remainder filled in from reference TRBV7-9 and TRBJ2-3): DTGVSQNPRHKITKRGQNVTFRCDPISEHNRLYWYRQTLGQGPEFLTYFQNEAQLEKSRLLSDRFSAERPKGSFSTLEIQRTEQGDSAMYLCASSFWTSGSDTQYFGPGTRLTVL.

The table lists this clonotype with a few counts. V gene TRBV15 combines with J gene TRBJ1-5; D gene uncertain. Trimming took 4 bases from V and 5 from J, leaving 6 bases between them. In germline, CDR1 is LNHNV, CDR2 YYDKDF (reference sequence). The CDR3 has 12 amino acids. The CDR3 DNA reads as TGTGCCACCAGCAAACCCTATCAGCCCCAGCATTTT. This gives the protein CATSKPYQPQHF.

A few counts support this clonotype. The V and J genes are TRBV12-3 or TRBV12-4 and TRBJ2-3, with 7 bases identical to TRBD2. The CDR3 is 16 residues long. Germline trimming cut 8 bases from V and 4 bases from J; bases unmatched to any gene: 15. The CDR3 coding sequence is TGTGCCAGCGGATATCCCCGGCGGGGGAGGCCAGATACGCAGTATTTT. Its protein is CASGYPRRGRPDTQYF.

This clonotype showed up many times. The V call is TRBV28, the J call TRBJ1-4, with D possibly being TRBD1 (6 bases). From germline, CDR1 is MDHEN and CDR2 SYDVKM. V lost 4 bases and J lost 7, with 19 bases in between. This CDR3 region has 16 residues. CDR3 nucleotide sequence: TGTGCCAGCAGTTCCCCCCGGAGGGGGGGCCCTGAAAAACTGTTTTTT. Amino acid sequence: CASSSPRRGGPEKLFF.

This sequence joins TRBV18 and TRBJ2-1; 9 bases match TRBD2. This CDR3 has 16 amino acids. The V gene end was trimmed by 4 bases and the J gene end by 5 bases; junction bases not matched to a gene: 9. Germline V gene sequence: CDR1 KGHSH, CDR2 LQKENI. CDR3 amino acids: CASSRSGLAGNNEQFF. DNA for the CDR3: TGTGCCAGCTCACGCTCGGGCCTAGCGGGGAACAATGAGCAGTTCTTC.

This chain uses TRBV20-1 with TRBJ1-5; D gene unclear. CDR1 DFQATT and CDR2 SNEGSKA come from the germline V gene (reference sequence). The CDR3 contains 13 residues. Trimming took off 0 bases at V and 5 bases at J, with 8 bases between the two ends. Here the CDR3 DNA reads TGCAGTGCTAGAGATTCGGGATATCAGCCCCAGCATTTT. Translation gives CSARDSGYQPQHF.

This clonotype was observed a few times. This chain uses TRBV6-5 with TRBJ1-4, with D uncertain. CDR1 MNHEY and CDR2 SVGAGI come from the germline V gene. This CDR3 is built from 14 residues. Trimming left V 0 bases short and J 12 bases short, with 14 bases between. This CDR3 is CASSYSRDSTELFF. The CDR3 bases are TGTGCCAGCAGTTACTCGAGGGATTCTACTGAACTGTTTTTT.

This clonotype was observed a handful of times. The chain recombines TRBV7-2 with TRBJ2-7, with 10 bases identical to TRBD1. Germline V CDR1 and CDR2: SGHTA, FQGNSA. Germline trimming cut 4 bases from V and 3 bases from J; bases unmatched to any gene: 6. The CDR3 totals 15 residues. CDR3 sequence reads: CASSYTGTGVYEQYF. The CDR3 nucleotides read TGTGCCAGCAGCTACACCGGGACAGGGGTCTACGAGCAGTACTTC.